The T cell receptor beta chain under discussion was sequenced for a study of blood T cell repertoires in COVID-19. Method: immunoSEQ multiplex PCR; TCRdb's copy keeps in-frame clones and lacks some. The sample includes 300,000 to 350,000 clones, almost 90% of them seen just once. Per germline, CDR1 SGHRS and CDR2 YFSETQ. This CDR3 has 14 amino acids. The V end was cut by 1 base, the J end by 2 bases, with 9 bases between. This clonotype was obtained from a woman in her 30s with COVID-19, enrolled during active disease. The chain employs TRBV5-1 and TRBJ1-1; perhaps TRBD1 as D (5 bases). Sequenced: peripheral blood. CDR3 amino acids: CASSLQTDNTEAFF. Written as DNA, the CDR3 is TGCGCCAGCAGCTTGCAGACAGACAACACTGAAGCTTTCTTT.